These T cell receptor beta chains were read from a single sample in a study of T cells expressing NK-cell markers. TCRdb reprocessed the 5' RACE reads and keeps a single row for each CDR3 protein, giving no DNA. Its clone listing holds about 380,000 distinct CDR3 sequences. Sequenced sample: blood T cells: a sorted CD56 or NKG2C T cell subset, CD4+ or CD8+ T cells, or bulk PBMC T cells (not recorded which). These receptors all come from a man aged 18 to 69 in good health. CDR3s include the opening cysteine and the closing phenylalanine or tryptophan.

TRBJ2-1 TRBV20-1 CSAWSSLGGPRDEQFF
TRBJ2-5 TRBV5-1 CASGDGGGEETQYF
TRBJ2-5 TRBV28 CASRLGGRRVTQYF
TRBJ2-5 TRBV3-1 CASSPMAGAWETQYF
TRBJ1-4 TRBV4-1 CASSQEEGGQEKLFF
TRBJ2-1 TRBV29-1 CSVSRDNEQFF
TRBJ2-1 TRBV12-3/TRBV12-4 CASTIQGGRNEQFF
TRBJ2-3 TRBV12-3/TRBV12-4 CATRPGLAPDTQYF
TRBJ2-5 TRBV12-3/TRBV12-4 CASSFGAGASQETQYF
TRBJ2-3 TRBV15 CATSRDKPTGARPEYF
TRBJ2-2 TRBV29-1 CSVRDRGTGELFF
TRBJ2-1 TRBV14 CASSQDSGYLPYNEQFF
TRBJ2-7 TRBV10-2 CASRPGQTSYEQYF
TRBJ2-6 TRBV4-1 CASSQDRRIHHSGANVLTF
TRBJ2-7 TRBV28 CASRLAGSFEQYF
TRBJ2-5 TRBV11-2 CASSLVGDRGQETQYF
TRBJ2-7 TRBV12-3/TRBV12-4 CASRRSSGGPYEQYF
TRBJ1-5 TRBV12-3/TRBV12-4 CASSLMRGSNQPQHF
TRBJ1-2 TRBV20-1 CSARTPSDYGYTF
TRBJ2-7 TRBV20-1 CSARDLEARGLVEQYF
TRBJ2-7 TRBV14 CASSQGGELSYEQYF
TRBJ2-1 TRBV7-2 CASSPLRASGTYNEQFF
TRBJ2-7 TRBV27 CASRGGLGGTTYEQYF
TRBJ1-3 TRBV6-1 CASRSGTGDGNTIYF
TRBJ2-3 TRBV24-1 CATSDMGPNTDTQYF
TRBJ1-2 TRBV6-1 CASSEGGGPFYGYTF
TRBJ2-7 TRBV5-1 CASSLDGAIYEQYF
TRBJ2-1 TRBV18 CASSPGLVQGNEQFF
TRBJ2-1 TRBV20-1 CSARRTGDSYNEQFF
TRBJ2-1 TRBV7-2 CASSLAGGGGYNEQFF
TRBJ2-3 TRBV3-1 CASSPFLTGVPQYF
TRBJ1-4 TRBV6-1 CASSRRDVEREKLFF
TRBJ2-3 TRBV15 CATSRDGESNTQYF
TRBJ1-2 TRBV2 CASSDVRTLSYGYTF
TRBJ2-2 TRBV18 CASSYQRNTGELFF
TRBJ1-2 TRBV2 CANFRQNYGYTF
TRBJ2-7 TRBV5-5 CASSLWAGSSYEQYF
TRBJ2-2 TRBV6-5 CASSYSGRGNTGELFF
TRBJ1-2 TRBV7-9 CASSLAVAGYTF
TRBJ1-1 TRBV7-9 CASSHLQGNTEAFF
TRBJ2-7 TRBV6-2/TRBV6-3 CASSYSRDRGLYEQYF
TRBJ2-1 TRBV28 CASGTGTDKQFF
TRBJ2-7 TRBV12-3/TRBV12-4 CASSTSRIFSYEQYF